The TCR beta chain under discussion was sequenced for a study of identifying expanded T cells in peripheral blood. The study's findings and limits: Across healthy donors, higher total template counts meant significantly greater roughly 2-week count variance.

Data came from immunoSEQ multiplex PCR; TCRdb stores just in-frame clones and leaves some out. The data show some 72,000 clones, roughly 90% seen once. This clone was found once. Its antigen is currently unknown. Germline V gives CDR1 LNHNV, CDR2 YYDKDF (reference sequence). Trimming left V 3 bases short and J 5 bases short, with 7 bases between. The CDR3 contains 13 residues. This clonotype was obtained from a person aged 18-69 years in good health. The chain uses TRBV15 and TRBJ2-2; D is unresolved. Sequenced sample: blood. CDR3: CATSRQWTGELFF. The CDR3 DNA reads TGTGCCACCAGCAGGCAGTGGACCGGGGAGCTGTTTTTT.